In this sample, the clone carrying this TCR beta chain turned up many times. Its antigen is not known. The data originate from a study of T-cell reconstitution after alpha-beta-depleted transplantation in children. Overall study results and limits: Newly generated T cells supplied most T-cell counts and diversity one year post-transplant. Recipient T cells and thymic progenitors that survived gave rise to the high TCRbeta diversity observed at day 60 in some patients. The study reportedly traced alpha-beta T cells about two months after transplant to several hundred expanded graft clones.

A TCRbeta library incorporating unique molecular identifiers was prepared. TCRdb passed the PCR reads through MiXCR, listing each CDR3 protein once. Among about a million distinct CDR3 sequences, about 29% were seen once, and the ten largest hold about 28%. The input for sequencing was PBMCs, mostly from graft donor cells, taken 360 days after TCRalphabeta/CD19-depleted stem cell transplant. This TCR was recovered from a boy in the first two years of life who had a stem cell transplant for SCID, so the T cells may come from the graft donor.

CDR3 nucleotide sequence: TGTGCCAGCAGTTTACCGCGGGGGGGCACAGATACGCAGTATTTT. Protein sequence: CASSLPRGGTDTQYF. The chain uses TRBV12-3 or TRBV12-4 and TRBJ2-3; 8 bases are shared with TRBD2. V shed 2 bases, J shed 1 base, and the junction held 2 bases outside the gene matches. This CDR3 spans 15 amino acids.